This T cell receptor (beta chain) appears in the sequencing data of a study of chemoradiotherapy in HPV16-positive cancers. TCRdb keeps only in-frame clones here, not all; method: immunoSEQ multiplex PCR. Counted here are 7,500 or so clones, 71% occurring once; the ten biggest clones make up 4.5% to 6%. Germline CDR1 is SGHTA and CDR2 is FQGNSA. Between the trimmed V and J ends, which lost 4 bases and 2 bases, there was a span of 7 bases. CDR3 size: 13 residues. Whole-study results and caveats: The functional HPV-specific definition rests on just two HPV16-positive patients. HPV-responsive T-cell expansion during chemoradiotherapy was linked to improved recurrence-free survival in HPV16-positive patients. Candidate HPV-specific clones and E7-related TCR motifs grew in tumor during treatment.

Details on this clone: The antigen is unknown.

The receptor comes from a human donor with HPV-associated anogenital cancer. The chain is built from TRBV7-2 and TRBJ2-3, with D hard to call. Sequencing used tumor tissue, obtained from a patient who underwent chemoradiotherapy. As DNA, the CDR3 is TGTGCCAGCAGCTCCTCATTCACAGATACGCAGTATTTT. It codes for CASSSSFTDTQYF.